This T cell receptor (beta chain) was captured by sequencing in a study of cytomegalovirus exposure and HLA in healthy donors. Study-wide points: It was found in a later analysis that first-cohort TCR clusters tended to co-occur in the 120 validation repertoires.

On this clone itself: Antigen: not known.

The donors were part of the approximately 120-subject validation cohort, which stood apart from the approximately 630-subject first cohort. Germline lookup yields CDR1 SGHNT and CDR2 YENEEA. V was clipped by 0 bases and J by 2 bases, with 5 bases between them. The CDR3 extends over 13 amino acids. Assay used: immunoSEQ multiplex PCR; TCRdb lists only in-frame clones, some missing. Among about 220,000 clones listed, 80% to 90% were seen once. The receptor was isolated from a man younger than 35 in good health and CMV-seronegative. The V gene is TRBV11-3, the J gene TRBJ2-7; D is ambiguous. Material for sequencing was PBMCs. In DNA, the CDR3 is TGTGCCAGCAGCTTAGACCGTACCTACGAGCAGTACTTC. Protein: CASSLDRTYEQYF. The complete variable domain, with remaining parts taken from reference TRBV11-3 and TRBJ2-7, reads EAGVVQSPRYKIIEKKQPVAFWCNPISGHNTLYWYLQNLGQGPELLIRYENEEAVDDSQLPKDRFSAERLKGVDSTLKIQPAELGDSAVYLCASSLDRTYEQYFGPGTRLTVT.